This passage covers 20 T cell receptor beta chains from one sample sequenced in a study of blood T cell repertoires in COVID-19. The assay was immunoSEQ multiplex PCR, and TCRdb's table has in-frame clones only and misses some. The sample has about 480,000 clones, 89% seen once. Material for sequencing was peripheral blood. These receptors were taken from a man between 18 and 35 years old with COVID-19, enrolled during active disease.

V and J are TRBV6-5 and TRBJ2-1; D possibly corresponds to TRBD2 (6 bases). The CDR3 has 11 amino acids. V was trimmed by 7 bases and J by 15 bases, leaving 16 bases between them. In germline, CDR1 is MNHEY, CDR2 SVGAGI. DNA of the CDR3: TGTGCCAGCATCTCCGGGACTTATCTGTTCTTC. This gives the protein CASISGTYLFF.

V gene TRBV30 combines with J gene TRBJ1-4; TRBD1 matches at 7 bases. Germline-derived CDR1 and CDR2 are GTSNPN and SVGIG (reference sequence). The CDR3 extends over 12 amino acids. V gave up 2 bases and J gave up 8 bases; unmatched junction bases: 2. The CDR3 DNA follows: TGTGCCTGGAGTCCACAGGGGGAAAAACTGTTTTTT. Protein sequence: CAWSPQGEKLFF.

This sequence joins TRBV19 and TRBJ1-5, with D maybe TRBD1 (6 bases). The V end was cut by 5 bases, the J end by 12 bases, with 8 bases between. This CDR3 is 10 amino acids long. Germline V gives CDR1 LNHDA, CDR2 SQIVND (reference sequence). The CDR3 nucleotides are TGTGCCAGTAGTGGGGGCTTCCAGCATTTT. This encodes CASSGGFQHF.

The CDR3 nucleotides are TGTGCCAGCTCCCCCAGGCTGTCCTCTGGGGCCAACGTCCTGACTTTC. This encodes CASSPRLSSGANVLTF. The chain uses TRBV25-1 and TRBJ2-6; D uncertain. The CDR3 covers 16 residues. Germline loops: CDR1 MGHDK, CDR2 SYGVNS. Trimming shortened V by 8 bases and J by 0 bases, and 14 bases separated the two germline ends.

In its sample, this clone was seen a few times. The V and J genes are TRBV27 and TRBJ1-1; no clear D. This CDR3 comprises 13 residues. Trimming shortened V by 0 bases and J by 10 bases, and 12 bases separated the two germline ends. Germline V gives CDR1 MNHEY, CDR2 SMNVEV (reference sequence). CDR3 in amino acids: CASSLSGGLGAFF. The CDR3 DNA sequence: TGTGCCAGCAGTTTATCGGGAGGGTTGGGAGCTTTCTTT.

CDR3 loop: CASSPISTSHEQFF. CDR3 sequence (DNA): TGTGCCAGCAGTCCGATTTCGACTAGCCATGAGCAGTTCTTC. The V and J genes are TRBV27 and TRBJ2-1; 7 positions agree with TRBD2. Losses at the gene ends were 5 bases for V and 8 bases for J; bases not matched to a gene: 9. Germline CDR1 is MNHEY and CDR2 is SMNVEV (reference sequence). The CDR3 loop spans 14 amino acids.

The chain uses TRBV5-1 and TRBJ2-3; TRBD1 matches at 7 bases. The CDR3 is 16 amino acids. V was pared by 0 bases and J by 3 bases, with 7 bases of the junction left unmatched. Germline assignment: CDR1 SGHRS and CDR2 YFSETQ. CDR3 coding DNA: TGCGCCAGCAGCTTGGTCCGTGGGACAGCTACAGATACGCAGTATTTT. Its translation: CASSLVRGTATDTQYF.

Only a few counts were recorded for this clone. The chain is built from TRBV7-2 and TRBJ1-5, with TRBD1 identical over 10 bases. With 1 base clipped from V and 8 bases from J, the junction kept 8 bases outside the gene matches. The length of the CDR3 is 16 residues. Looked up from germline, CDR1 is SGHTA and CDR2 is FQGNSA. CDR3 coding DNA: TGTGCCAGCAGCTTAGGTGCCGGGACAGGGGCTAAGCCCCAGCATTTT. The encoded protein is CASSLGAGTGAKPQHF.

About this clone itself: With a much larger clone just one base away, this may be a read error. This chain connects TRBV2 to TRBJ1-1, with 9 bases matching TRBD1. CDR3 length: 14 amino acids. V was clipped by 0 bases and J by 4 bases; unmatched bases: 0. Per the germline V gene, CDR1 is SNHLY and CDR2 is FYNNEI. The CDR3 bases are TGTGCCAGCAGTGAAGCGACAGGGGGCACTGAAGCTTTCTTT. It yields the protein CASSEATGGTEAFF.

The gene calls are TRBV5-4 and TRBJ1-4; D ambiguous. Trimming cost V 0 bases and J 4 bases, with 7 bases left between them. This CDR3 is 14 amino acids long. Germline loops: CDR1 SGHNT, CDR2 YYREEE (reference sequence). The CDR3 loop is CASSLGFSNEKLFF. CDR3 sequence (DNA): TGTGCCAGCAGCTTGGGTTTCAGTAATGAAAAACTGTTTTTT.

This chain joins TRBV18 and TRBJ2-1; TRBD1 might be the D (5 bases). This CDR3 region has 13 residues. Trimming shortened V by 4 bases and J by 8 bases, and 12 bases separated the two germline ends. Germline V gene sequence: CDR1 KGHSH, CDR2 LQKENI. The CDR3 spells CASSLLEGDEQFF. The CDR3 nucleotides are TGTGCCAGCTCACTCCTAGAAGGGGATGAGCAGTTCTTC.

V and J are TRBV24-1 and TRBJ1-2; 9 bases align to TRBD1. The CDR3 has 15 amino acids. After removal of 7 bases from V and 5 bases from J, the junction contained 10 bases not matched to a gene. Germline V lookup: CDR1 KGHDR, CDR2 SFDVKD. The DNA for the CDR3 is TGTGCCACCAGCCGCGGGACAGGGCCTTTGTATGGCTACACCTTC. It is translated as CATSRGTGPLYGYTF.

This rearrangement joins TRBV6-5 to TRBJ2-7; 11 bases align to TRBD1. Trimming removed 6 bases from V and 6 bases from J; junction bases left unmatched: 7. CDR3 length: 14 amino acids. Germline values: CDR1 MNHEY, CDR2 SVGAGI. CDR3: CASSVEGQGGEQYF. CDR3 DNA sequence: TGTGCCAGCAGCGTAGAGGGACAGGGGGGCGAGCAGTACTTC.

As concerns this clone: The same CDR3 also results from other DNA sequences found in this sample. The rearrangement uses TRBV19 and TRBJ2-7; 10 bases map to TRBD1. Germline V gene lookup returns CDR1 LNHDA and CDR2 SQIVND (reference sequence). The CDR3 loop spans 14 amino acids. With V trimmed by 5 bases and J by 4 bases, 5 bases remained unmatched. CDR3: CASSSPGQGYEQYF. The CDR3 DNA is TGTGCCAGTAGTTCACCGGGACAGGGGTACGAGCAGTACTTC.

The chain couples TRBV24-1 to TRBJ2-2; 9 positions match TRBD1. The CDR3 spans 17 residues. V dropped 4 bases and J dropped 7; count of bases not matched to a gene: 12. Germline V lookup: CDR1 KGHDR, CDR2 SFDVKD. The CDR3 bases are TGTGCCACCAGTGACCGGGACAGGGCGCGGAACGACGGGGAGCTGTTTTTT. This sequence encodes CATSDRDRARNDGELFF.

This chain connects TRBV6-1 to TRBJ1-4; D possibly corresponds to TRBD1 (6 bases). V lost 3 bases and J 8 bases, leaving 22 bases between the germline ends. This CDR3 spans 17 amino acids. In germline, CDR1 is MNHNS, CDR2 SASEGT. CDR3 residues: CASSDPGGQRNREKLFF. CDR3 nucleotide sequence: TGTGCCAGCAGTGACCCGGGGGGGCAGAGAAATCGGGAAAAACTGTTTTTT.

V and J are TRBV5-8 and TRBJ1-4; D remains unclear. CDR3 size: 13 residues. V lost 1 base and J lost 8, with 9 bases in between. The V gene's germline CDR1 is SGHTS and CDR2 YDEGEE. The CDR3 protein is CASSLLLSEKLFF. The CDR3 coding sequence is TGTGCCAGCAGCTTGCTTCTGTCCGAAAAACTGTTTTTT.

This clone was seen once. This sequence joins TRBV2 and TRBJ1-5, with TRBD1 matching 7 bases. J was trimmed by 1 base and V by 1 base; bases with no gene match: 1. The germline V gene has CDR1 SNHLY and CDR2 FYNNEI. This CDR3 has 15 residues. In nucleotides, the CDR3 is TGTGCCAGCAGTGAAGGGGGACAGAGCAATCAGCCCCAGCATTTT. It translates to CASSEGGQSNQPQHF.

Here the CDR3 reads CASSPDSPYNSPLHF. The CDR3 DNA reads as TGTGCCAGCTCACCCGACAGTCCCTATAATTCACCCCTCCACTTT. The rearrangement uses TRBV18 and TRBJ1-6; tentatively, D is TRBD1 (5 bases). Germline assignment: CDR1 KGHSH and CDR2 LQKENI. CDR3 length equals 15 residues. Trimming cost V 3 bases and J 2 bases, with 8 bases left between them.

In nucleotides, the CDR3 is TGTGCCAGCAGCTTAGGCGCGGGACAGACCTACGAGCAGTACTTC. Translated: CASSLGAGQTYEQYF. This rearrangement joins TRBV7-9 to TRBJ2-7, with D possibly being TRBD1 (7 bases). This CDR3 has 15 residues. V was shortened by 1 base and J by 2 bases, with 12 bases between the two germline ends. Per the germline V gene, CDR1 is SEHNR and CDR2 is FQNEAQ (reference sequence).